This TCR beta chain was identified in a study of OX40 agonist ivuxolimab in advanced cancers. Here immunoSEQ multiplex PCR was the method, and the copy in TCRdb shows in-frame clones only, minus some. Here the sample spans 45,000 or so clones, about 88% being singletons. The CDR3 extends over 17 amino acids. Unmatched junction bases numbered 14, after V lost 2 bases and J lost 9 bases. Germline CDR1 and CDR2: LGHNA and YSLEER. This clone has only one observation. The sample was CD4+ or CD8+ T cells sorted from blood, taken in a trial of the OX40 agonist ivuxolimab. The chain employs TRBV4-3 and TRBJ2-3; 10 nucleotides align to TRBD1. This sequence was found in an adult with an advanced solid tumor such as melanoma, head and neck, liver or kidney cancer. This CDR3 reads CASSQRTTGTGANTQYF. CDR3 DNA sequence: TGCGCCAGCAGCCAACGTACTACCGGGACAGGGGCTAACACGCAGTATTTT.